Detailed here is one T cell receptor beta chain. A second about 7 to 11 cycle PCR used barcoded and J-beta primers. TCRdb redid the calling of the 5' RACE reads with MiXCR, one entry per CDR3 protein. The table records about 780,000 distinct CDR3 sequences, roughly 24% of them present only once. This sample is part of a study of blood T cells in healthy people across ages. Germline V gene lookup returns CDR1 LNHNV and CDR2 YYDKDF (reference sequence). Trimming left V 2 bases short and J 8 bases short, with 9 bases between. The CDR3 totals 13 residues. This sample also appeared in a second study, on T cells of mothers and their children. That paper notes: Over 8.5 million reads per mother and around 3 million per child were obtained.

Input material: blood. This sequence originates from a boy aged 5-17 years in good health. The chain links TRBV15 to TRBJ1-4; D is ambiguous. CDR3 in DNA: TGTGCCACCAGCAGAAAGACCGACGAAAAACTGTTTTTT. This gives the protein CATSRKTDEKLFF.